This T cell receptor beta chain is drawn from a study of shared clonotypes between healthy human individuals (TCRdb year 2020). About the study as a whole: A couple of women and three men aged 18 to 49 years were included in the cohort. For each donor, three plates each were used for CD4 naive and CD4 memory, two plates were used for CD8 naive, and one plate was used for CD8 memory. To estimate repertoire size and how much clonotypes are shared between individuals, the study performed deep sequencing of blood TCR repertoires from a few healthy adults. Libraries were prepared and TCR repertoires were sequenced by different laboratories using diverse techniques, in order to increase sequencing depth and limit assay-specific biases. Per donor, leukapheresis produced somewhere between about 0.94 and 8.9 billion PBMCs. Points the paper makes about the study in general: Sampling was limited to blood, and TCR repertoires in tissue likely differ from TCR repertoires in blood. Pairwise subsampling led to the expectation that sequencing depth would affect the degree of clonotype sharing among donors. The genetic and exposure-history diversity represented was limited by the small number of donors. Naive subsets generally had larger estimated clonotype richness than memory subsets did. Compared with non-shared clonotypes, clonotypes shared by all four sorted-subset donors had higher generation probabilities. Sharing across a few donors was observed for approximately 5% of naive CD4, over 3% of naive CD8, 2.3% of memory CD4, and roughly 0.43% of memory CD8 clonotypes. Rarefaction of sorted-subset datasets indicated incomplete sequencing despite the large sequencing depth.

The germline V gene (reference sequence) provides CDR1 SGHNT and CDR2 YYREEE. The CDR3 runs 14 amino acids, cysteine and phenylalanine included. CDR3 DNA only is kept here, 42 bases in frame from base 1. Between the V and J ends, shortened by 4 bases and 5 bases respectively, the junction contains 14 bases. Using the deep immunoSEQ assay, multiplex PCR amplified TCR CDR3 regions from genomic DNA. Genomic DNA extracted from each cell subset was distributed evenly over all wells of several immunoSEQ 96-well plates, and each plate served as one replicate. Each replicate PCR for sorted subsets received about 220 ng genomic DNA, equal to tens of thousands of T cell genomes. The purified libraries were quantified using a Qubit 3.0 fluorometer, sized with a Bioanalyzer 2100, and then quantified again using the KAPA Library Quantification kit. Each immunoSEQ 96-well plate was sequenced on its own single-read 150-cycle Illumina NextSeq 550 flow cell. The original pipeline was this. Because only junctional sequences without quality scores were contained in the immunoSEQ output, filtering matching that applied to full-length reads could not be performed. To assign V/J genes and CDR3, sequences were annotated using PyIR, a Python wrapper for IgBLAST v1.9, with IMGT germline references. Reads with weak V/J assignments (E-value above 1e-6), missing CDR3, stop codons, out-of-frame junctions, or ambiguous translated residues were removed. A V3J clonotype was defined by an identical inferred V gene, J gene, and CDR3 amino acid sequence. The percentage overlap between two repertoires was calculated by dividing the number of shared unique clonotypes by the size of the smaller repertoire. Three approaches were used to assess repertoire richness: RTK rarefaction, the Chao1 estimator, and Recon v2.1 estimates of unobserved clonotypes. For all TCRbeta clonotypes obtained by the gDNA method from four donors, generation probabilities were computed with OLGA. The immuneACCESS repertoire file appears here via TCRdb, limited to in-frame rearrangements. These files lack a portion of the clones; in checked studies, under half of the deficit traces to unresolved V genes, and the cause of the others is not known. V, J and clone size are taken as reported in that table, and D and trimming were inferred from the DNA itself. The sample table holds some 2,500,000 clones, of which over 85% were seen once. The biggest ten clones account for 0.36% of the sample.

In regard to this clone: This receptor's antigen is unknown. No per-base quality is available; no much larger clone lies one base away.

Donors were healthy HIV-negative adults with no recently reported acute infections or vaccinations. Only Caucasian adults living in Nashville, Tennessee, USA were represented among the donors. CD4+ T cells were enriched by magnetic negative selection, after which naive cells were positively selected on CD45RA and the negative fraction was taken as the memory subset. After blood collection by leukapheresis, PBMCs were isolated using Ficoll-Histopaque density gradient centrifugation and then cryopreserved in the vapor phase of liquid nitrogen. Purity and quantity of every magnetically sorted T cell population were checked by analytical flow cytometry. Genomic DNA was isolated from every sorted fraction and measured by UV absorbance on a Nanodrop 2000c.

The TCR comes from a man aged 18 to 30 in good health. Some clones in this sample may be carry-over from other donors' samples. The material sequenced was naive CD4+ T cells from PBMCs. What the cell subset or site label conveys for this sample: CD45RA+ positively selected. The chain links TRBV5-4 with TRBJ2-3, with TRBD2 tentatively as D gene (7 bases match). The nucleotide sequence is TGTGCCAGCAGCCGAGGGGGGGCTGGAGATACGCAGTATTTT. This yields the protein CASSRGGAGDTQYF.